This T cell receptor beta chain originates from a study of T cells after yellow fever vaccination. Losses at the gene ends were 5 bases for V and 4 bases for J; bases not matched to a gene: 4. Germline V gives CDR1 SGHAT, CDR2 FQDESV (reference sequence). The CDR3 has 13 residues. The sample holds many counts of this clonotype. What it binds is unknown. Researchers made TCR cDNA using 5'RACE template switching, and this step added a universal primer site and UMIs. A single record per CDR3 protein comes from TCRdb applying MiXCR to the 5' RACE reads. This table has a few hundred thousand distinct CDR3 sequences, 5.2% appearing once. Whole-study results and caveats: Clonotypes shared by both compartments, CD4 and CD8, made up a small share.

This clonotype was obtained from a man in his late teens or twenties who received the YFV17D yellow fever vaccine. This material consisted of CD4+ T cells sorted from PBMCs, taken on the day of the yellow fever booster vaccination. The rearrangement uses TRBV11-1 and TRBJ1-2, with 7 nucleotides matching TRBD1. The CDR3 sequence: CASSHRGGYGYTF. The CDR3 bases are TGTGCCAGCAGCCACAGGGGCGGCTATGGCTACACCTTC.